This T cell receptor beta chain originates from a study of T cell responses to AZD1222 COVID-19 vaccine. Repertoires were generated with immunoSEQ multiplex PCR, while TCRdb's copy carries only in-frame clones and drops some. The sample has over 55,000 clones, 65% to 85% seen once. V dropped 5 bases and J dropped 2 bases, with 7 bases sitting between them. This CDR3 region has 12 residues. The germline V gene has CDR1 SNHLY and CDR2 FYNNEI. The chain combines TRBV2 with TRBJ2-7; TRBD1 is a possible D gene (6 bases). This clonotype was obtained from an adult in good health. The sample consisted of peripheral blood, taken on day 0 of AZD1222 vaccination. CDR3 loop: CASSRTAYEQYF. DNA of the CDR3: TGTGCCAGCAGTCGGACAGCCTACGAGCAGTACTTC.